The 3 T cell receptor beta chains below were found in one sample sequenced in a study of cytomegalovirus exposure and HLA in healthy donors. The study ran its PCR with 60 Vbeta and 13 Jbeta primers. Generated by immunoSEQ multiplex PCR, the TCRdb table keeps only in-frame clones and is missing some. The repertoire holds about 160,000 clones, approximately 70% seen once, with approximately 6.9% in the top ten. The sequencing input was PBMCs. The receptors were sampled from a man aged 40-50 years in good health and CMV-seropositive.

V gene TRBV5-1 combines with J gene TRBJ1-1; D is possibly TRBD1 (6 bases). Trimming removed 1 base at V and 1 base at J, with 11 bases between. The CDR3 runs 15 residues. CDR1 is SGHRS, CDR2 YFSETQ, per germline. As DNA, the CDR3 is TGCGCCAGCAGCTTGTTGACAGGAAAGAACACTGAAGCTTTCTTT. It codes for CASSLLTGKNTEAFF. The full variable domain, its missing parts supplied by reference TRBV5-1 and TRBJ1-1, is KAGVTQTPRYLIKTRGQQVTLSCSPISGHRSVSWYQQTPGQGLQFLFEYFSETQRNKGNFPGRFSGRQFSNSRSEMNVSTLELGDSALYLCASSLLTGKNTEAFFGQGTRLTVV.

This clone was found a few times. The rearrangement links TRBV7-9 to TRBJ2-2, with D possibly matching TRBD2 (6 bases). This CDR3 is 16 amino acids long. Trimming shortened V by 5 bases and J by 0 bases, and 13 bases separated the two germline ends. Germline-derived CDR1 and CDR2 are SEHNR and FQNEAQ (reference sequence). As DNA, the CDR3 is TGTGCCAGCAGCCCAAGGAGGGACTCGAACACCGGGGAGCTGTTTTTT. Amino acids: CASSPRRDSNTGELFF.

This chain uses TRBV2 with TRBJ2-5; the D gene is possibly TRBD1 (6 bases). Germline V gene sequence: CDR1 SNHLY, CDR2 FYNNEI. The V and J ends lost 4 bases and 4 bases respectively, with 19 bases between them. The CDR3 consists of 16 residues. CDR3 region: CASSGGTGLSAETQYF. In DNA, the CDR3 is TGTGCCAGCAGTGGCGGAACAGGGCTTTCCGCAGAGACCCAGTACTTC.